The sequence of this T cell receptor beta chain was determined in a study of OX40 agonist ivuxolimab in advanced cancers. Measured with immunoSEQ multiplex PCR; TCRdb has only the in-frame clones, and not every one. Of roughly 86,000 clones listed, 85% to 90% are singletons. Patients were ineligible given autoimmune disease history or systemic immunosuppression. Concerning this clone itself: Its target is not known.

The CDR3 runs to 16 residues. CDR1 and CDR2 (germline): LGHNA, YNFKEQ. The trim removed 5 bases at V and 1 base at J, leaving 5 bases unmatched. Regarding the study as a whole: Patients with a partial response at 0.1-3.0 mg/kg had among the lowest clonal expansion. Both blood CD4+ and CD8+ T cells showed clonal growth by week 6 at 0.1 to 3.0 mg/kg.

This sequence was found in an adult with an advanced solid tumor such as melanoma, head and neck, liver or kidney cancer. The V and J genes are TRBV4-2 and TRBJ2-3; 11 bases align to TRBD2. Sample: CD4+ or CD8+ T cells sorted from blood, taken in a trial of the OX40 agonist ivuxolimab. The CDR3, as DNA: TGTGCCAGCAGCGCCGAACTAGCGGGGGGCACAGATACGCAGTATTTT. Translation gives CASSAELAGGTDTQYF.